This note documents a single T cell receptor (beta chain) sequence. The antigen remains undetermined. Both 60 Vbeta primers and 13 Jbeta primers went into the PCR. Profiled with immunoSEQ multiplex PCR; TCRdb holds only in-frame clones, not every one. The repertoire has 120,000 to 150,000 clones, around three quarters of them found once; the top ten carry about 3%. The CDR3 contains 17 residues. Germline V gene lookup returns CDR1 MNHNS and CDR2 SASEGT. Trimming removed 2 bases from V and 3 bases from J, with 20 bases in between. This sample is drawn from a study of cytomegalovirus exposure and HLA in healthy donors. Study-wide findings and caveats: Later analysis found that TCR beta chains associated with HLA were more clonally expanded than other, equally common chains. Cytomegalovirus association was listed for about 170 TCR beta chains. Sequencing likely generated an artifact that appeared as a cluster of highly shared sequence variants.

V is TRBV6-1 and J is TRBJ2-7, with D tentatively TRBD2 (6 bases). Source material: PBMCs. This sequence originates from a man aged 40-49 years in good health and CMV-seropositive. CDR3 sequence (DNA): TGTGCCAGCAGTGAATCCATTACCGGGAGTGTGTTCTACGAGCAGTACTTC. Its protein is CASSESITGSVFYEQYF.